A selection of T cell receptor beta chains follows, all from one sample in a study of persistence of HIV-infected CD4 T cells. Some clones are missing from TCRdb's copy, which holds only in-frame ones; the method was immunoSEQ multiplex PCR. The data contain 50,000 or so clones, 75% to 85% of them singletons. For these receptors, no antigen is known. Sequenced material: CD4+ T cells sorted from PBMCs after approximately 20-hour stimulation, taken from a patient who received antiretroviral therapy. The receptors shown here come from an adult man with HIV who was CMV-seropositive. Both conserved end residues are part of each CDR3. The order of the fields is clone size, J gene, D gene, V gene, CDR3 DNA, CDR3 protein. D genes are given only for firm matches. Rows give clone size only sometimes, using once, few, many, or a class for an expanded clone.

clone_size: few
j_call: TRBJ1-5
d_call: TRBD1
v_call: TRBV7-2
cdr3_nt: TGTGCCAGCAGCCTTATTGGGACAGGGACTGTTCAGCCCCAGCATTTT
cdr3_aa: CASSLIGTGTVQPQHF

clone_size: -
j_call: TRBJ1-5
d_call: TRBD1
v_call: TRBV7-2
cdr3_nt: TGTGCCAGCAGCTTAGTAGGAGTAGGGGGCGCCTATCAGCCCCAGCATTTT
cdr3_aa: CASSLVGVGGAYQPQHF

clone_size: many
j_call: TRBJ1-2
d_call: TRBD1
v_call: TRBV29-1
cdr3_nt: TGCAGCGTTGTGGACAGGCTCTATGGCTACACCTTC
cdr3_aa: CSVVDRLYGYTF

clone_size: -
j_call: TRBJ1-5
d_call: TRBD1
v_call: TRBV3-1/TRBV3-2
cdr3_nt: TGTGCCAGCAGCCCGACAGGGGGCAGAAATCAGCCCCAGCATTTT
cdr3_aa: CASSPTGGRNQPQHF

clone_size: many
j_call: TRBJ1-1
d_call: -
v_call: TRBV5-5
cdr3_nt: TGTGCCAGCAGCTTGAACAGTGAAGCTTTCTTT
cdr3_aa: CASSLNSEAFF

clone_size: -
j_call: TRBJ2-5
d_call: -
v_call: TRBV24-1
cdr3_nt: TGTGCCCCCAACCTGGGGGGAAAAGAGACCCAGTACTTC
cdr3_aa: CAPNLGGKETQYF

clone_size: -
j_call: TRBJ1-2
d_call: -
v_call: TRBV5-8
cdr3_nt: TGTGCCAGCTGCCCTAGGTCGGTGGCGACAGGCTACACCTTC
cdr3_aa: CASCPRSVATGYTF

clone_size: -
j_call: TRBJ1-1
d_call: -
v_call: TRBV18
cdr3_nt: TGTGCCAGCTCAGCGGGGGTGATACCTGAAGCTTTCTTT
cdr3_aa: CASSAGVIPEAFF

clone_size: -
j_call: TRBJ1-1
d_call: TRBD1
v_call: TRBV5-4
cdr3_nt: TGTGCCAGCAGCTGGGACAGTAAGAACACTGAAGCTTTCTTT
cdr3_aa: CASSWDSKNTEAFF

clone_size: -
j_call: TRBJ1-4
d_call: -
v_call: TRBV4-1
cdr3_nt: TGCGCCAGCAGCCCACAGGGAAGTGAAAAACTGTTTTTT
cdr3_aa: CASSPQGSEKLFF

clone_size: few
j_call: TRBJ1-4
d_call: TRBD1
v_call: TRBV7-8
cdr3_nt: TGTGCCAGCAGCTTAACGGGACAGCCTAATGAAAAACTGTTTTTT
cdr3_aa: CASSLTGQPNEKLFF

clone_size: -
j_call: TRBJ2-1
d_call: -
v_call: TRBV5-1
cdr3_nt: TGCGCCAGCAGCCCCGGTTCGGCAGTGTCCTACAATGAGCAGTTCTTC
cdr3_aa: CASSPGSAVSYNEQFF

clone_size: -
j_call: TRBJ1-6
d_call: -
v_call: TRBV12-3/TRBV12-4
cdr3_nt: TGTGCCAGCAGGGGGACTTATAATTCACCCCTCCACTTT
cdr3_aa: CASRGTYNSPLHF

clone_size: -
j_call: TRBJ1-1
d_call: -
v_call: TRBV24-1
cdr3_nt: TGTGCCACCACTATACCCCATGGGTTGGCTTTCTTT
cdr3_aa: CATTIPHGLAFF

clone_size: -
j_call: TRBJ1-2
d_call: -
v_call: TRBV18
cdr3_nt: TGTGCCAGCTCACCAAGGGTCGACGGCTACACCTTC
cdr3_aa: CASSPRVDGYTF

clone_size: -
j_call: TRBJ2-1
d_call: -
v_call: TRBV6-5
cdr3_nt: TGTGCCAGCAGTTTTAGCGGACCCACTGTTGAGCAGTTCTTC
cdr3_aa: CASSFSGPTVEQFF

clone_size: -
j_call: TRBJ1-1
d_call: -
v_call: TRBV5-1
cdr3_nt: TGCGCCAGCAGCCCTGGTCGGGGTTCGAACACTGAAGCTTTCTTT
cdr3_aa: CASSPGRGSNTEAFF

clone_size: once
j_call: TRBJ1-6
d_call: TRBD1
v_call: TRBV7-8
cdr3_nt: TGTGCCAGCAGCTTAGACCCAGGGGGATTATCGAATTCACCCCTCCACTTT
cdr3_aa: CASSLDPGGLSNSPLHF

clone_size: -
j_call: TRBJ2-4
d_call: TRBD1
v_call: TRBV19
cdr3_nt: TGTGCCAGTAGTCTCGACAGGGGGTGGAACATTCAGTACTTC
cdr3_aa: CASSLDRGWNIQYF

clone_size: -
j_call: TRBJ1-1
d_call: -
v_call: TRBV6-5
cdr3_nt: TGTGCCAGCAGTTACGAAGGCAGGAACACTGAAGCTTTCTTT
cdr3_aa: CASSYEGRNTEAFF

clone_size: -
j_call: TRBJ1-2
d_call: -
v_call: TRBV10-2
cdr3_nt: TGCGCCAGCACCACTCGGATAAACTATGGCTACACCTTC
cdr3_aa: CASTTRINYGYTF

clone_size: -
j_call: TRBJ2-2
d_call: -
v_call: TRBV7-2
cdr3_nt: TGTGCCAGCAGCTACCGCCCCTTCACCGGGGAGCTGTTTTTT
cdr3_aa: CASSYRPFTGELFF

clone_size: -
j_call: TRBJ1-1
d_call: -
v_call: TRBV7-5
cdr3_nt: TGTGTCAGAAGCGGAGAGACAGGGAGGTATGTGGGGGGCACTGAAGCTTTCTTT
cdr3_aa: CVRSGETGRYVGGTEAFF

clone_size: -
j_call: TRBJ1-5
d_call: -
v_call: TRBV19
cdr3_nt: TGTGCCAGTAGTAATTCCGGGGCTTATCAGCCCCAGCATTTT
cdr3_aa: CASSNSGAYQPQHF

clone_size: -
j_call: TRBJ1-3
d_call: -
v_call: TRBV30
cdr3_nt: TGTGCCTGGCAGGCCCTCCACTCTGGAAACACCATATATTTT
cdr3_aa: CAWQALHSGNTIYF

clone_size: once
j_call: TRBJ1-5
d_call: -
v_call: TRBV19
cdr3_nt: TGTGCCAGTAGTAATATCCCCCGGGGTGCGAATAGCAATCAGCCCCAGCATTTT
cdr3_aa: CASSNIPRGANSNQPQHF

clone_size: few
j_call: TRBJ2-3
d_call: TRBD1
v_call: TRBV3-1/TRBV3-2
cdr3_nt: TGTGCCAGCAGCCAAGATAGATCTGACAGGGCAGATACGCAGTATTTT
cdr3_aa: CASSQDRSDRADTQYF

clone_size: -
j_call: TRBJ1-3
d_call: TRBD1
v_call: TRBV11-2
cdr3_nt: TGTGCCAGCAGCTCGACTCAGAGGACAGGAGTAGGAAACACCATATATTTT
cdr3_aa: CASSSTQRTGVGNTIYF

clone_size: -
j_call: TRBJ1-1
d_call: -
v_call: TRBV25-1
cdr3_nt: TGTGCCAGCAGAGGCGAGGGGGGACTCAGCGGAGCTTTCTTT
cdr3_aa: CASRGEGGLSGAFF

clone_size: -
j_call: TRBJ2-7
d_call: -
v_call: TRBV27
cdr3_nt: TGTGCCAGCAGTTTAAGTCAGGGCTCCTACGAGCAGTACTTC
cdr3_aa: CASSLSQGSYEQYF

clone_size: -
j_call: TRBJ1-2
d_call: -
v_call: TRBV4-3
cdr3_nt: TGCGCCAGCAGCCAAGATCCTGGAGGGCTTAGAAGTGGCTACACCTTC
cdr3_aa: CASSQDPGGLRSGYTF

clone_size: -
j_call: TRBJ1-4
d_call: -
v_call: TRBV6-1
cdr3_nt: TGTGCCAGCAGTGAAAGGGGAAAACTGTTTTTT
cdr3_aa: CASSERGKLFF

clone_size: -
j_call: TRBJ1-1
d_call: TRBD1
v_call: TRBV14
cdr3_nt: TGTGCCAGCAGCCATTGGACAGGGGGGGGAGCGAACACTGAAGCTTTCTTT
cdr3_aa: CASSHWTGGGANTEAFF

clone_size: -
j_call: TRBJ2-5
d_call: TRBD1
v_call: TRBV2
cdr3_nt: TGTGCCAGCAGTGCAGGACAGGGAGGAGGGACCCAGTACTTC
cdr3_aa: CASSAGQGGGTQYF

clone_size: -
j_call: TRBJ2-7
d_call: TRBD1
v_call: TRBV6-5
cdr3_nt: TGTGCCAGCAGTCGACAGGGATTCACCTACGAGCAGTACTTC
cdr3_aa: CASSRQGFTYEQYF

clone_size: few
j_call: TRBJ1-1
d_call: -
v_call: TRBV11-2
cdr3_nt: TGTGCCAGCAGCTTCGAGGGACTCCCGAACACTGAAGCTTTCTTT
cdr3_aa: CASSFEGLPNTEAFF

clone_size: -
j_call: TRBJ2-5
d_call: -
v_call: TRBV21-1
cdr3_nt: TGTGCCAGCAGCAAAGGGGGACAGGGTAGTAAGACCCAGTACTTC
cdr3_aa: CASSKGGQGSKTQYF

clone_size: few
j_call: TRBJ1-5
d_call: TRBD1
v_call: TRBV6-2/TRBV6-3
cdr3_nt: TGTGCCAGCAGTTGGACAGGAAGCAATCAGCCCCAGCATTTT
cdr3_aa: CASSWTGSNQPQHF

clone_size: -
j_call: TRBJ1-1
d_call: -
v_call: TRBV6-6
cdr3_nt: TGTGCCAGCAGCTCTCGACTTGCGGCGAGTGAAGCTTTCTTT
cdr3_aa: CASSSRLAASEAFF

clone_size: -
j_call: TRBJ2-3
d_call: -
v_call: TRBV4-2
cdr3_nt: TGTGCCAGCAGCCGGGACGGAGGCCTCACAGATACGCAGTATTTT
cdr3_aa: CASSRDGGLTDTQYF

clone_size: -
j_call: TRBJ2-7
d_call: TRBD2
v_call: TRBV18
cdr3_nt: TGTGCCAGCTCACCTGCCGGGACTAGCGGCTACGAGCAGTACTTC
cdr3_aa: CASSPAGTSGYEQYF